The 7 T cell receptor beta chains reported below all come from one sample, sequenced in a study of blood T cell repertoires in COVID-19. Sequencing used immunoSEQ multiplex PCR; TCRdb keeps in-frame clones, though not all of them. This sample carries under 450,000 clones, 87% of them seen once, and the ten largest clones take 2.5% to 3%. The sample taken for sequencing was PBMCs or T cells enriched from blood (not recorded which). Source of these receptors: a woman in her twenties or thirties who had recovered from COVID-19.

The CDR3 bases are TGTGCCAGCAGCTCCTCACCTGCGGCAGATACGCAGTATTTT. It yields the protein CASSSSPAADTQYF. The V and J genes are TRBV7-2 and TRBJ2-3; D is unclear. V dropped 4 bases and J dropped 4 bases, with 12 bases sitting between them. The germline V gene has CDR1 SGHTA and CDR2 FQGNSA. The CDR3 spans 14 residues.

The chain couples TRBV6-5 to TRBJ2-7; 7 nucleotides line up with TRBD2. The V gene end was trimmed by 1 base and the J gene end by 6 bases; junction bases not matched to a gene: 0. The CDR3 has 12 residues. In germline, CDR1 is MNHEY, CDR2 SVGAGI. The CDR3 nucleotides are TGTGCCAGCAGTTACTGGGAGGGCGAGCAGTACTTC. This encodes CASSYWEGEQYF.

The CDR3 nucleotides are TGTGCCAGCAGCCAAGATACAGCAGCCGGGGAGCTGTTTTTT. Translated: CASSQDTAAGELFF. The chain uses TRBV4-2 and TRBJ2-2; D remains unclear. Germline loops: CDR1 LGHNA, CDR2 YNFKEQ. This CDR3 spans 14 amino acids. V lost 0 bases to trimming and J lost 6 bases, with 8 bases between them.

The chain has TRBV12-5 and TRBJ1-6, with D hard to call. The CDR3 runs to 15 residues. Trimming took off 3 bases at V and 0 bases at J, with 6 bases between the two ends. From germline, CDR1 is LGHNT and CDR2 FRNRAP. This CDR3 is CASGLQDSYNSPLHF. CDR3 in DNA: TGTGCTAGTGGTTTACAAGACTCCTATAATTCACCCCTCCACTTT.

The rearrangement links TRBV14 to TRBJ2-1; 14 bases agree with TRBD2. The CDR3 runs 15 residues. The ends lost 5 bases at V and 9 bases at J; junction bases unmatched: 6. From germline, CDR1 is SGHDN and CDR2 FVKESK. CDR3 loop: CASSSGLAGGFEQFF. Here the CDR3 DNA reads TGTGCCAGCAGCTCTGGACTAGCGGGAGGATTTGAGCAGTTCTTC.

V usage is TRBV9 and J usage is TRBJ2-5, with D unresolved. Germline CDR1 reads SGDLS; CDR2 reads YYNGEE. Trimming shortened V by 0 bases and J by 7 bases, and 10 bases separated the two germline ends. This CDR3 spans 13 amino acids. The CDR3 spells CASSVESSRTQYF. For the CDR3, the DNA is TGTGCCAGCAGCGTAGAATCCTCTCGGACCCAGTACTTC.

Of note for this clone: Additional DNA sequences in this sample encode the identical CDR3. DNA of the CDR3: TGTGCCAGCAGCGCCGAAGGGAGGGCAGATACGCAGTATTTT. This encodes CASSAEGRADTQYF. The chain links TRBV11-3 to TRBJ2-3; 7 bases are a match to TRBD2. V was clipped by 5 bases and J by 4 bases; unmatched bases: 6. This CDR3 region has 14 residues. In germline, CDR1 is SGHNT, CDR2 YENEEA.